The clone carrying this T cell receptor (beta chain) was seen only a few times. As yet, its antigen is unknown. This entry belongs to a study of spatial heterogeneity in lung cancer. Germline trimming cut 5 bases from V and 6 bases from J; bases unmatched to any gene: 0. There are 13 residues in the CDR3. Looked up from germline, CDR1 is SGDLS and CDR2 is YYNGEE. Time point denoted: sample taken at primary tumor resection. Unsorted whole RNA from tumor, nontumor lung or frozen PBMC underwent sequencing. Every cDNA TCR molecule received its own unique molecular identifier. TCRdb passed the 5' RACE reads through MiXCR, listing each CDR3 protein once. The table includes 7,500 to 9,000 distinct CDR3 sequences, less than 9% detected once. Study-wide findings and caveats: Follow-up blood showed ubiquitous expanded tumor TCRs less than blood at resection did.

The specimen was PBMCs, collected at surgery. This sequence was found in a female donor with early-stage non-small cell lung cancer. This chain links TRBV9 with TRBJ1-6, with 9 bases fitting TRBD1. CDR3 sequence: CASRGQGNSPLHF. CDR3 sequence (DNA): TGTGCCAGCAGGGGACAGGGTAATTCACCCCTCCACTTT.